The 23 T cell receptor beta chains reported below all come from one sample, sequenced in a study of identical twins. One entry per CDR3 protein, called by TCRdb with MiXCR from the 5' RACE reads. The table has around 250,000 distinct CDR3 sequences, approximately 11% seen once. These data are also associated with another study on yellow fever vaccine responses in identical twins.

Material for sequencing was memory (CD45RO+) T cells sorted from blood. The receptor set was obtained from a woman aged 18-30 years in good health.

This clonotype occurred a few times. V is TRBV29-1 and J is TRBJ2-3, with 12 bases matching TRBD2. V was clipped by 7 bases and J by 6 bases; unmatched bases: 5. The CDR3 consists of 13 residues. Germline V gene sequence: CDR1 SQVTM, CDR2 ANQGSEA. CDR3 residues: CSGGTSGFDTQYF. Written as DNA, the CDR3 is TGCAGCGGGGGGACTAGCGGGTTTGATACGCAGTATTTT.

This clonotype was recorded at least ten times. The CDR3 DNA sequence: TGTGCCAGCACCCCGGGTCCTTGGACAGATACGCAGTATTTT. Translating it yields CASTPGPWTDTQYF. The gene calls are TRBV21-1 and TRBJ2-3; the table's D call TRBD1 went unverified against the DNA. TRBV21-1 has pseudogene status. The CDR3 runs 14 residues.

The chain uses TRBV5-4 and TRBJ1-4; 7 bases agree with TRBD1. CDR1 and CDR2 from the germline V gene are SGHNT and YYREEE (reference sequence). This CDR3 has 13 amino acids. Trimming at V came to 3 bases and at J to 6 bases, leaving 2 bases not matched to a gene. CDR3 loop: CASSSGTDEKLFF. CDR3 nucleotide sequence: TGTGCCAGCAGCTCCGGGACAGATGAAAAACTGTTTTTT.

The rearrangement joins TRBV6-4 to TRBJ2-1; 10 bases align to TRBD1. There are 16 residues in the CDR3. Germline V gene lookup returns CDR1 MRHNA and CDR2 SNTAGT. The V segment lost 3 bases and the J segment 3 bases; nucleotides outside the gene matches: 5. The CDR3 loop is CASSDTGTGDYNEQFF. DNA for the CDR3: TGTGCCAGCAGTGATACCGGGACAGGGGACTACAATGAGCAGTTCTTC.

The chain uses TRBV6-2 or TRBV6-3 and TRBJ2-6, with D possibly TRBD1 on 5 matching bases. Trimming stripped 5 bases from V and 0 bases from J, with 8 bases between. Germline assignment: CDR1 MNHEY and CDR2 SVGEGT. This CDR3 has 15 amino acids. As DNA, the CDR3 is TGTGCCAGCAGTGACAGCTACTCTGGGGCCAACGTCCTGACTTTC. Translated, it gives CASSDSYSGANVLTF.

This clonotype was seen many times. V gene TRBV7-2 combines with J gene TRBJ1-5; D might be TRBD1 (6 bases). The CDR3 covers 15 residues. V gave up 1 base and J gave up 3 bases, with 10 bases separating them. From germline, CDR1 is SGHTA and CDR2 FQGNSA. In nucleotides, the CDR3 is TGTGCCAGCAGCTTAGATGGACAGCCCAATCAGCCCCAGCATTTT. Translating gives CASSLDGQPNQPQHF.

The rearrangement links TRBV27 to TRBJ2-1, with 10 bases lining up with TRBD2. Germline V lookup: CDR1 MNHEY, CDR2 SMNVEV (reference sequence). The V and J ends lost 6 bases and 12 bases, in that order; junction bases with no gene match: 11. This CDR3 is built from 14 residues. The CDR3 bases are TGTGCCAGCAGCGAGCGGGGGGGCGTATTCGGGCAGTTCTTC. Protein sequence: CASSERGGVFGQFF.

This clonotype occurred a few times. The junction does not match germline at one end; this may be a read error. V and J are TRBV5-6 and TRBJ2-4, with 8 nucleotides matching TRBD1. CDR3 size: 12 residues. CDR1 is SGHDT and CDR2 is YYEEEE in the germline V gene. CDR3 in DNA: TGTGCCAGCAGCTTGGGGACAGGGTCTGAGGACTTC. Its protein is CASSLGTGSEDF.

CDR3 sequence reads: CSSASEMFGEQYF. The CDR3 DNA reads as TGCAGCAGTGCTAGCGAGATGTTCGGCGAGCAGTACTTC. This sequence joins TRBV20-1 and TRBJ2-7, with D possibly TRBD2 on 6 matching bases. Per germline, CDR1 DFQATT and CDR2 SNEGSKA (reference sequence). This CDR3 has 13 amino acids.

For the CDR3, the DNA is TGCGCCAGCAGCTTCACAGGGGATGTTTCTTCTGGGGCCAACGTCCTGACTTTC. It translates to CASSFTGDVSSGANVLTF. V gene TRBV5-1 combines with J gene TRBJ2-6; 7 bases match TRBD1. V dropped 2 bases and J dropped 1; count of bases not matched to a gene: 9. Germline CDR1 SGHRS, CDR2 YFSETQ. The CDR3 is 18 amino acids. The full variable domain, its missing parts supplied by reference TRBV5-1 and TRBJ2-6, is KAGVTQTPRYLIKTRGQQVTLSCSPISGHRSVSWYQQTPGQGLQFLFEYFSETQRNKGNFPGRFSGRQFSNSRSEMNVSTLELGDSALYLCASSFTGDVSSGANVLTFGAGSRLTVL.

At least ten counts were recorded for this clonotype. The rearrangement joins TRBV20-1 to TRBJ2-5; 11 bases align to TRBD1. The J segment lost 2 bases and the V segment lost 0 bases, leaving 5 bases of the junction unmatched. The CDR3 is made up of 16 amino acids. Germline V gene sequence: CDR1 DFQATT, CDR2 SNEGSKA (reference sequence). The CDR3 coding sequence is TGCAGTGCTAGAGAGATTGGACAGGGGGCACAAGAGACCCAGTACTTC. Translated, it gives CSAREIGQGAQETQYF.

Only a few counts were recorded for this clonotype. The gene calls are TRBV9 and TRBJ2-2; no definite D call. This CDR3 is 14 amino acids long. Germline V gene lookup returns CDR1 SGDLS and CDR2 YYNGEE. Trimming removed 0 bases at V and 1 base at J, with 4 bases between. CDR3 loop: CASSVGRNTGELFF. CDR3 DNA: TGTGCCAGCAGCGTAGGTAGGAACACCGGGGAGCTGTTTTTT.

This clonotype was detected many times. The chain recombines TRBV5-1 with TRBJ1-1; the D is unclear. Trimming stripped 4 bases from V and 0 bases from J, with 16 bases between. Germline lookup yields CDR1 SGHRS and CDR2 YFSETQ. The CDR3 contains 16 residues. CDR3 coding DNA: TGCGCCAGCAGCCCAGCCGGCCCGGGCATGAACACTGAAGCTTTCTTT. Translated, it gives CASSPAGPGMNTEAFF. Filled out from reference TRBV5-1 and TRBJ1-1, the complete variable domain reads KAGVTQTPRYLIKTRGQQVTLSCSPISGHRSVSWYQQTPGQGLQFLFEYFSETQRNKGNFPGRFSGRQFSNSRSEMNVSTLELGDSALYLCASSPAGPGMNTEAFFGQGTRLTVV.

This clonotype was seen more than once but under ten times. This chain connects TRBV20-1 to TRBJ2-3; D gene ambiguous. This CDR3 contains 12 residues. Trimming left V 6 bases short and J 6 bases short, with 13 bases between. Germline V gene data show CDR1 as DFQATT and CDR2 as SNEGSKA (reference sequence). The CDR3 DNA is TGCAGTGCGGACGACTCGGGCGATACGCAGTATTTT. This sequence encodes CSADDSGDTQYF.

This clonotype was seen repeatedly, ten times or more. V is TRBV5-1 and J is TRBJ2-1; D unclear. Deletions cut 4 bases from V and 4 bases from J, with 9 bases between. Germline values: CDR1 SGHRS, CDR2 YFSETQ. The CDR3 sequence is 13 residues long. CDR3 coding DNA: TGCGCCAGCAGCGAGGTCGGATACAATGAGCAGTTCTTC. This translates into CASSEVGYNEQFF. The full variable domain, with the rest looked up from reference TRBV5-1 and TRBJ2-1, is KAGVTQTPRYLIKTRGQQVTLSCSPISGHRSVSWYQQTPGQGLQFLFEYFSETQRNKGNFPGRFSGRQFSNSRSEMNVSTLELGDSALYLCASSEVGYNEQFFGPGTRLTVL.

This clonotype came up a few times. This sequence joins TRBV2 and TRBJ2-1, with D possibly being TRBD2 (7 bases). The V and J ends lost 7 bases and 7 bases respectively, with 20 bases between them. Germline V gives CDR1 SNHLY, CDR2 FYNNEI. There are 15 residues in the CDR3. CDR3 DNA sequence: TGTGCCAGCACCGAAAGGGGGGGGGCCGTTAATGAGCAGTTCTTC. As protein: CASTERGGAVNEQFF. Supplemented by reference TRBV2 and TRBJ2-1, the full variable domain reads EPEVTQTPSHQVTQMGQEVILRCVPISNHLYFYWYRQILGQKVEFLVSFYNNEISEKSEIFDDQFSVERPDGSNFTLKIRSTKLEDSAMYFCASTERGGAVNEQFFGPGTRLTVL.

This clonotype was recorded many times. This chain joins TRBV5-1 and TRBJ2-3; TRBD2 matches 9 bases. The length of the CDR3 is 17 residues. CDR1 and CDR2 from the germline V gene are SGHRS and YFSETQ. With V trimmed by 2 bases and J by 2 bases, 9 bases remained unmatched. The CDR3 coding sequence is TGCGCCAGCAGCTTTAATAGCGGGAGCCCCTTCACAGATACGCAGTATTTT. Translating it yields CASSFNSGSPFTDTQYF.

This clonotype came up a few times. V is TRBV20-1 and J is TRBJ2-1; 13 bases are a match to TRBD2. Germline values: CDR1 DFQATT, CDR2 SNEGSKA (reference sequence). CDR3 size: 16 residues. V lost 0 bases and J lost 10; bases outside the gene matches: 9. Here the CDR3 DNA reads TGCAGTGCTAGAGACCAAGGGACTAGCGGGGAGATCGAGCAGTTCTTC. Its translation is CSARDQGTSGEIEQFF.

The CDR3 DNA sequence: TGCGCCAGCAGTCCCCGAACGGGTCCTAGACAGCCCCCATACAATGAGCAGTTCTTC. Its translation is CASSPRTGPRQPPYNEQFF. J is TRBJ2-1 and V is TRBV23-1; D may be TRBD1 (5 bases). TRBV23-1 has ORF status, its function being uncertain. The CDR3 is 19 residues long. The germline V and J ends were trimmed by 4 bases and 4 bases, with 26 bases remaining between them.

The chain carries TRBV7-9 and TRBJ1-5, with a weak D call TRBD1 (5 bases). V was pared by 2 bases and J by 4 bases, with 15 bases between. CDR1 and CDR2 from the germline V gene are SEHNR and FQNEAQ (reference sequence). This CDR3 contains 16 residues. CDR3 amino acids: CASSLIQGSKNQPQHF. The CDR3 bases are TGTGCCAGCAGCTTAATCCAGGGAAGTAAGAATCAGCCCCAGCATTTT.

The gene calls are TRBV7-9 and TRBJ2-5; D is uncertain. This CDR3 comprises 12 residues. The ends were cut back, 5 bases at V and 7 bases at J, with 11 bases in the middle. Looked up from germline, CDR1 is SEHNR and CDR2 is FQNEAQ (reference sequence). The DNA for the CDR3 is TGTGCCAGCAGCCGGTCCGACTGGACCCAGTACTTC. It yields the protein CASSRSDWTQYF.

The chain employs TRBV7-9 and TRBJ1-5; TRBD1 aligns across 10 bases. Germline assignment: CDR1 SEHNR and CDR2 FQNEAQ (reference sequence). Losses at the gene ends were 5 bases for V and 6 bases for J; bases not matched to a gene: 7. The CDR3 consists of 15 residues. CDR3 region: CASSPGTGDRQPQHF. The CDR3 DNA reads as TGTGCCAGCAGCCCGGGGACAGGGGATCGTCAGCCCCAGCATTTT.

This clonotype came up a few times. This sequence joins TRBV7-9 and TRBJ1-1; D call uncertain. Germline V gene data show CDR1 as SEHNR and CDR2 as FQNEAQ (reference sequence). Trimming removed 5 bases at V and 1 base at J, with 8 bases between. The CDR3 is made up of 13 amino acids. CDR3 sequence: CASSASRNTEAFF. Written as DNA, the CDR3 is TGTGCCAGCAGCGCCAGTAGGAACACTGAAGCTTTCTTT. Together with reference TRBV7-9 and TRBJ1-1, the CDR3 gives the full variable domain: DTGVSQNPRHKITKRGQNVTFRCDPISEHNRLYWYRQTLGQGPEFLTYFQNEAQLEKSRLLSDRFSAERPKGSFSTLEIQRTEQGDSAMYLCASSASRNTEAFFGQGTRLTVV.